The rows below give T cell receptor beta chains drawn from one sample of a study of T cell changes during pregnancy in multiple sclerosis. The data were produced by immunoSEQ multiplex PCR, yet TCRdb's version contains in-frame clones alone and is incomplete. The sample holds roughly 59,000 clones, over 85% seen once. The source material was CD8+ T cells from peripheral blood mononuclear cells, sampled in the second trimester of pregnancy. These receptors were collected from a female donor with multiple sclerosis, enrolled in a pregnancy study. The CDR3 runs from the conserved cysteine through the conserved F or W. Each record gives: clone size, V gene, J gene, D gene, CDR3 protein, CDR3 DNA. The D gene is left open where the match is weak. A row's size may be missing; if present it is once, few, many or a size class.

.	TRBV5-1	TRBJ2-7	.	CASSLLAMGSYEQYF	TGCGCCAGCAGCTTGCTAGCGATGGGCTCCTACGAGCAGTACTTC
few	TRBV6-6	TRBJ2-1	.	CASRTAAREQFF	TGTGCCAGCAGGACAGCCGCCCGGGAGCAGTTCTTC
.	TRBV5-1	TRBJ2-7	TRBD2	CASSLGEGEQYF	TGCGCCAGCAGCTTGGGGGAGGGGGAGCAGTACTTC
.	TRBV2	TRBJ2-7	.	CASMSSMRYEQYF	TGTGCCAGCATGAGCTCGATGCGCTACGAGCAGTACTTC
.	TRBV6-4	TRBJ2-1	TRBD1	CASSAAGGEGSEQFF	TGTGCCAGCAGTGCCGCAGGGGGCGAAGGTTCTGAGCAGTTCTTC
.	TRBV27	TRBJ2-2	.	CASSFGGSTGELFF	TGTGCCAGCAGCTTCGGAGGGTCCACCGGGGAGCTGTTTTTT
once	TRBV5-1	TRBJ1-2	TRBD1	CASKGDRGLGYSYGYTF	TGCGCCAGCAAGGGAGACAGGGGGCTAGGTTATAGCTATGGCTACACCTTC
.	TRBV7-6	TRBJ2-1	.	CASSSPGGLRNEQFF	TGTGCCAGCAGCTCCCCGGGGGGCCTCCGGAATGAGCAGTTCTTC
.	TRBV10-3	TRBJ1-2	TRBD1	CAISSEDRGLTNYGYTF	TGTGCCATCAGTTCGGAGGACAGGGGCCTAACTAACTATGGCTACACCTTC
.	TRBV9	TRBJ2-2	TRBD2	CASSVARLAATGELFF	TGTGCCAGCAGCGTAGCTAGACTAGCGGCGACCGGGGAGCTGTTTTTT
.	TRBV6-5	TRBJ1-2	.	CASRTRGAYGYTF	TGTGCCAGCAGAACCCGGGGAGCCTATGGCTACACCTTC
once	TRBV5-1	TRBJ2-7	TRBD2	CASSLGLAAASEQYF	TGCGCCAGCAGCTTGGGGCTAGCGGCCGCCTCCGAGCAGTACTTC
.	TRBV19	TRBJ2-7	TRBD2	CASSTLAGGMYEQYF	TGTGCCAGTAGTACTTTAGCGGGAGGCATGTACGAGCAGTACTTC
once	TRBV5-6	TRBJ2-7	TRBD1	CASSSQGTREQYF	TGTGCCAGCAGCTCACAGGGGACGCGCGAGCAGTACTTC
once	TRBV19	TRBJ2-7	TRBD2	CASSTGGELSYEQYF	TGTGCCAGTAGTACGGGGGGGGAGCTCTCCTACGAGCAGTACTTC
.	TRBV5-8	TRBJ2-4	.	CASSFGGF	TGTGCCAGCAGCTTCGGGGGATTC
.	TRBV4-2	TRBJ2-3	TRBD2	CASSPPEASGIGTDTQYF	TGTGCCAGCAGCCCACCCGAGGCTAGCGGGATAGGGACAGATACGCAGTATTTT
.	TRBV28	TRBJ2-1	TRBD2	CASSHGLAGGREQFF	TGTGCCAGCAGTCACGGACTAGCGGGAGGGCGGGAGCAGTTCTTC
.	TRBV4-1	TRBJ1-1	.	CASSQDRGKTEAFF	TGCGCCAGCAGCCAAGATCGGGGAAAGACTGAAGCTTTCTTT
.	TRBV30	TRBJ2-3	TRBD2	CAWSGLAGDTQYF	TGTGCCTGGAGTGGACTAGCGGGAGATACGCAGTATTTT
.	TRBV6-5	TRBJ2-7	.	CASSYQVSYEQYF	TGTGCCAGCAGTTACCAGGTCTCCTACGAGCAGTACTTC
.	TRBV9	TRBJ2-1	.	CASSGRTSYNEQFF	TGTGCCAGCAGCGGACGGACTTCCTACAATGAGCAGTTCTTC
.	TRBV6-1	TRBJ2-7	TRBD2	CASSEWTSGSYEQYF	TGTGCCAGCAGTGAATGGACTAGCGGGAGCTACGAGCAGTACTTC
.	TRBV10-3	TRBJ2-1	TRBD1	CAINSGTGIYNEQFF	TGTGCCATCAACTCCGGGACAGGGATCTACAATGAGCAGTTCTTC
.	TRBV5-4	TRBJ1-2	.	CASNDITGPGYTF	TGTGCCAGCAACGATATTACAGGACCTGGCTACACCTTC
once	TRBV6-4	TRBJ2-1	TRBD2	CASSEVAGDSNEQFF	TGTGCCAGCAGTGAGGTAGCGGGAGACAGCAATGAGCAGTTCTTC
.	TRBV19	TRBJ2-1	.	CASSDTGYNEQFF	TGTGCCAGTAGTGATACAGGGTACAATGAGCAGTTCTTC
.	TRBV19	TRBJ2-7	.	CASSIIRTEISYEQYF	TGTGCCAGTAGTATAATTCGAACAGAGATCTCCTACGAGCAGTACTTC
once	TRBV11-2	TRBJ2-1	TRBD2	CASTGTSQYNEQFF	TGTGCCAGCACCGGGACTAGCCAGTACAATGAGCAGTTCTTC
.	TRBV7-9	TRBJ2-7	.	CASSLSESEQYF	TGTGCCAGCAGCTTATCAGAATCCGAGCAGTACTTC
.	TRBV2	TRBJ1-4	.	CASRTGDEKLFF	TGTGCCAGCAGAACGGGGGATGAAAAACTGTTTTTT
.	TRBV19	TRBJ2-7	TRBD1	CASSSGQGGYEQYF	TGTGCCAGTAGTTCCGGACAGGGGGGCTACGAGCAGTACTTC
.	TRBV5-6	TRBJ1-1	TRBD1	CASSPGQGWTEAFF	TGTGCCAGCAGCCCTGGACAGGGGTGGACTGAAGCTTTCTTT
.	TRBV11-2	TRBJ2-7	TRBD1	CASSPGTGGYEQYF	TGTGCCAGCAGCCCCGGGACAGGGGGCTACGAGCAGTACTTC
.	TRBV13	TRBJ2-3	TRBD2	CASSLLMTSGSTDTQYF	TGTGCCAGCAGCTTACTTATGACTAGCGGGAGTACAGATACGCAGTATTTT
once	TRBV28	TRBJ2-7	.	CASSSLAEPPYYEQYF	TGTGCCAGCAGTTCCTTAGCGGAGCCTCCCTACTACGAGCAGTACTTC
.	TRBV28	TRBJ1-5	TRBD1	CASTPGTGQHQPQHF	TGTGCCAGCACCCCCGGGACAGGGCAACATCAGCCCCAGCATTTT
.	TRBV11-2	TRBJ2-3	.	CASSLDHSYRAEDTQYF	TGTGCCAGCAGCTTAGATCATAGTTACAGGGCGGAGGATACGCAGTATTTT
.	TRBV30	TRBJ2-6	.	CAWSYGANVLTF	TGTGCCTGGAGCTATGGGGCCAACGTCCTGACTTTC
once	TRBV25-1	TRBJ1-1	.	CASRKWTEAFF	TGTGCCAGCAGAAAGTGGACAGAAGCTTTCTTT
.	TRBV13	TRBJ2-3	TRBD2	CASSSTGTSGRVVQYF	TGTGCCAGCAGCTCCACCGGGACTAGCGGGAGGGTGGTGCAGTATTTT
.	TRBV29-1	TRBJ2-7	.	CSVEDPTAQSYEQYF	TGCAGCGTTGAAGATCCGACAGCCCAATCCTACGAGCAGTACTTC
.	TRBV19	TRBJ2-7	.	CASSYGYEQYF	TGTGCCAGTAGCTACGGCTACGAGCAGTACTTC
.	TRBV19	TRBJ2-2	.	CASSIGEAGELFF	TGTGCCAGTAGCATTGGGGAGGCCGGGGAGCTGTTTTTT
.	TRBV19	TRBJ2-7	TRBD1	CASSIVPQGEHYEQYF	TGTGCCAGTAGTATAGTTCCACAGGGGGAACACTACGAGCAGTACTTC
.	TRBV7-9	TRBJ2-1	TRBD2	CASSPGVGGSDEQFF	TGTGCCAGCAGTCCTGGGGTTGGCGGGAGCGATGAGCAGTTCTTC
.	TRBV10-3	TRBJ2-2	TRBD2	CAISPGTSGSSGTGELFF	TGTGCCATCAGCCCCGGGACTAGCGGGAGCAGTGGCACCGGGGAGCTGTTTTTT
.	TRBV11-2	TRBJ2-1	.	CASSLPGEQFF	TGTGCCAGCAGCTTACCGGGAGAGCAGTTCTTC
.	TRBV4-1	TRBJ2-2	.	CASSFRLGTGELFF	TGCGCCAGCAGCTTCCGACTGGGCACCGGGGAGCTGTTTTTT
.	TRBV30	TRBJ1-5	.	CAWRMREGNQPQHF	TGTGCCTGGAGAATGAGAGAGGGCAATCAGCCCCAGCATTTT
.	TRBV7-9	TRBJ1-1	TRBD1	CASSPRSGTGVNLEAFF	TGTGCCAGCAGCCCTAGATCCGGGACAGGGGTTAATCTGGAAGCTTTCTTT
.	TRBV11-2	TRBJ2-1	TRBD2	CASSLPTSGKGTYNEQFF	TGTGCCAGCAGCTTACCAACTAGCGGGAAAGGAACCTACAATGAGCAGTTCTTC
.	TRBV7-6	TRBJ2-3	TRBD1	CASSLYGGTGATDTQYF	TGTGCCAGCAGCTTATATGGCGGGACAGGGGCGACAGATACGCAGTATTTT
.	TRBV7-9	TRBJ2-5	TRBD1	CASSGDRDQETQYF	TGTGCCAGCAGCGGGGACAGGGATCAAGAGACCCAGTACTTC